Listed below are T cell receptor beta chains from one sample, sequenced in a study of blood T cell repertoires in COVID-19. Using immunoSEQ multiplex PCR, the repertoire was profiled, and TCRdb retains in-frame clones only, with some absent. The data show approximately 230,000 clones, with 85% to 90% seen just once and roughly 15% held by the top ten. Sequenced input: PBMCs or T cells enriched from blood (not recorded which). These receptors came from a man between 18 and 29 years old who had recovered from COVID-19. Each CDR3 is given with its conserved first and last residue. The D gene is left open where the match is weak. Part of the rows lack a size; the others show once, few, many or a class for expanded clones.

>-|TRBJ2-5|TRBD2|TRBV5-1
TGCGCCAGCAGCCACGGGACTAGCGGGGAGCAAGAGACCCAGTACTTC
CASSHGTSGEQETQYF
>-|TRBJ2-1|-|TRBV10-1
TGCGCCAGCAGTGATTACGGGAAAAGCAATGAGCAGTTCTTC
CASSDYGKSNEQFF
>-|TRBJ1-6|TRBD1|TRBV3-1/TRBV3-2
TGTGCCAGCAGCCTAGACAGGGTTAATTCACCCCTCCACTTT
CASSLDRVNSPLHF
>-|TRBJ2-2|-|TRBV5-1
TGCGCCAGCAGCGGAGAGACAGGTCGCGGGGAGCTGTTTTTT
CASSGETGRGELFF
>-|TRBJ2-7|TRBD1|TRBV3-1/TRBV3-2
TGTGCCAGCAGCCTTAGGACAGGGGGCGCGAATGGCCACGAGCAGTACTTC
CASSLRTGGANGHEQYF
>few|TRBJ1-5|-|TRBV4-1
TGCGCCAGCAGCCAGGTTGACACCTCGTTTTGGCCCCAGCATTTT
CASSQVDTSFWPQHF
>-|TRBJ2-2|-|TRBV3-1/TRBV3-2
TGTGCCAGCAGCCAAGAGGGGATAGGGGTACGGACCGGGGAGCTGTTTTTT
CASSQEGIGVRTGELFF
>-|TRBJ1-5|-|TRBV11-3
TGTGCCAGCAGCTTACTGAGCAATCAGCCCCAGCATTTT
CASSLLSNQPQHF
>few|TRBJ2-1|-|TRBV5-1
TGCGCCAGCAGCTTGGAACCGACTGGACAATACAATGAGCAGTTCTTC
CASSLEPTGQYNEQFF
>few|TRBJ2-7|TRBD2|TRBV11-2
TGTGCCAGCAGCCAATTCGCGGGGGGCGCCTTCTACGAGCAGTACTTC
CASSQFAGGAFYEQYF
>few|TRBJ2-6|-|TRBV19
TGTGCCAGTAGTATAGGCGTGCGGGATGGGGCCAACGTCCTGACTTTC
CASSIGVRDGANVLTF
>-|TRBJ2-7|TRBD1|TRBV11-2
TGTGCCAGCAGCCCGAGGCTAGGGACAGGGGCCTACGAGCAGTACTTC
CASSPRLGTGAYEQYF
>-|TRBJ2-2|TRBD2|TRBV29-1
TGCAGCGTTGAAGATCTTCGGGACAGACTAGCGGGAGAGGGAAAGGAACACCGGGGAGCTGTTTTT
CSVEDLRDRLAGEGKEHRGAVF
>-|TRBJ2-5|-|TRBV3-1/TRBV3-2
TGTGCCAGCAGCCCGGAGGGACTCGAGACGGGGACCCAGTACTTC
CASSPEGLETGTQYF
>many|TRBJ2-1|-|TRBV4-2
TGTGCCAGCAGCCAAGATCCTGCTAGTTCGGATGAGCAGTTCTTC
CASSQDPASSDEQFF